Listed here are 24 T cell receptor beta chains from one sample, sequenced in a study of CDR3 diversity in severe acne. TCRdb fed the PCR reads into MiXCR, producing one record per CDR3 protein. There are tens of thousands of distinct CDR3 sequences in the sample; 51% occur only once, and more than 13% lies in the top ten. The sequencing input was blood. The receptors derive from a male donor in good health, without acne.

With respect to this clonotype: One end of the junction varies from germline; a read error may be responsible. CDR3 residues: CASSSAPPPPPPPF. For the CDR3, the DNA is TGTGCCAGCAGCTCCGCCCCCCCCCCCCCCCCCCCCCCCTTC. The J gene is TRBJ2-5, the V gene TRBV7-6, with no clear D. CDR1 SGHVS and CDR2 FNYEAQ come from the germline V gene. This CDR3 comprises 14 residues.

The rearrangement uses TRBV7-9 and TRBJ2-7; 7 bases are a match to TRBD1. This CDR3 comprises 16 residues. The germline CDR1 and CDR2 sequences are SEHNR and FQNEAQ (reference sequence). Trimming took 7 bases from V and 6 from J; bases not matched to a gene: 18. The DNA for the CDR3 is TGTGCCAGCACCACCCTGACCACAGGGGACGTCGGCGAGCAGTACTTC. Residues: CASTTLTTGDVGEQYF.

The chain carries TRBV2 and TRBJ2-7; the D gene is possibly TRBD2 (5 bases). The ends were cut back, 5 bases at V and 0 bases at J, with 8 bases in the middle. Germline CDR1 and CDR2: SNHLY and FYNNEI. CDR3 length: 13 amino acids. This CDR3 reads CASSKSGSYEQYF. The CDR3 DNA follows: TGTGCCAGCAGTAAGAGCGGCTCCTACGAGCAGTACTTC.

The chain is built from TRBV20-1 and TRBJ2-1, with D possibly being TRBD2 (5 bases). V lost 6 bases and J lost 0, with 15 bases in between. The CDR3 is 15 residues long. Germline CDR1 reads DFQATT; CDR2 reads SNEGSKA (reference sequence). Written as DNA, the CDR3 is TGCAGTGCAACCAAAAGCGGACTCTCCTACAATGAGCAGTTCTTC. Amino acid sequence: CSATKSGLSYNEQFF.

This clonotype was found many times. The chain uses TRBV11-2 and TRBJ2-5; TRBD2 matches 13 bases. Germline V gene lookup returns CDR1 SGHAT and CDR2 FQNNGV. The V segment lost 6 bases and the J segment 1 base; nucleotides outside the gene matches: 5. CDR3 length: 16 residues. CDR3: CASSRTSGSRQETQYF. The CDR3 DNA reads as TGTGCCAGCAGTCGGACTAGCGGGAGTCGCCAAGAGACCCAGTACTTC.

This clonotype was seen more than once but under ten times. The chain combines TRBV13 with TRBJ1-1; D gene unclear. This CDR3 has 16 residues. Germline loops: CDR1 PRHDT, CDR2 FYEKMQ (reference sequence). The germline V and J ends were trimmed by 0 bases and 2 bases, with 13 bases remaining between them. The CDR3 nucleotides read TGTGCCAGCAGCTTAGGCGGGCCGACTTTTAACACTGAAGCTTTCTTT. Translating it yields CASSLGGPTFNTEAFF.

This clonotype appeared many times. The chain joins TRBV20-1 to TRBJ1-6, with a possible D match to TRBD1 (5 bases). This CDR3 comprises 13 residues. V was trimmed by 5 bases and J by 5 bases, leaving 10 bases between them. Per the germline V gene, CDR1 is DFQATT and CDR2 is SNEGSKA (reference sequence). The CDR3 DNA is TGCAGTGCTGGGGGGACTAATAATTCACCCCTCCACTTT. It translates to CSAGGTNNSPLHF.

Concerning this clonotype: The CDR3 ends on some other residue instead of the conserved phenylalanine or tryptophan, so this is likely a read error. No DNA is shown, since the ends of the CDR3 on it are uncertain; the CDR3 is the one TCRdb lists. The chain carries TRBV12-3 or TRBV12-4 and TRBJ2-7. Inclusive of both ends, the CDR3 amounts to 9 amino acids. CDR3 amino acids: CASPLLAYL.

With respect to this clonotype: Because it lacks the conserved phenylalanine or tryptophan at the end, this CDR3 is likely a read error. The limits of the CDR3 on the DNA are not certain, so only TCRdb's listed CDR3 is given. The CDR3 spells CASITGGPGSSGQ. The chain carries TRBV9 and TRBJ1-1. The CDR3 has 13 amino acids, counting both end residues. The V gene's germline CDR1 is SGDLS and CDR2 YYNGEE.

The chain recombines TRBV24-1 with TRBJ2-2; the match to TRBD1 covers 11 bases. The CDR3 contains 16 residues. With 6 bases clipped from V and 3 bases from J, the junction kept 5 bases outside the gene matches. The germline V gene has CDR1 KGHDR and CDR2 SFDVKD. CDR3 bases: TGTGCCACCAGTAAAATGGGACAGGGGGACACCGGGGAGCTGTTTTTT. It encodes CATSKMGQGDTGELFF.

The chain joins TRBV9 to TRBJ2-1; 7 bases match TRBD2. The CDR3 covers 14 residues. V shed 7 bases, J shed 9 bases, and the junction held 13 bases outside the gene matches. Per germline, CDR1 SGDLS and CDR2 YYNGEE. In DNA, the CDR3 is TGTGCCAGCGGGGGGGGGGGGGGGGGGGGTGAGCAGTTCTTC. It encodes CASGGGGGGGEQFF. Variable domain in full (rest from reference TRBV9 and TRBJ2-1): DSGVTQTPKHLITATGQRVTLRCSPRSGDLSVYWYQQSLDQGLQFLIQYYNGEERAKGNILERFSAQQFPDLHSELNLSSLELGDSALYFCASGGGGGGGEQFFGPGTRLTVL.

This clonotype was found many times. The chain links TRBV6-5 to TRBJ1-5; a possible D gene is TRBD1 (5 bases). The CDR3 covers 13 residues. From germline, CDR1 is MNHEY and CDR2 SVGAGI. V was cut by 4 bases and J by 6 bases, with 10 bases left in between. CDR3 in amino acids: CASSLGEGQPQHF. DNA for the CDR3: TGTGCCAGCAGTTTAGGGGAGGGTCAGCCCCAGCATTTT.

The chain couples TRBV2 to TRBJ1-4; D ambiguous. The germline CDR1 and CDR2 sequences are SNHLY and FYNNEI. Trimming removed 7 bases from V and 0 bases from J, with 6 bases in between. This CDR3 has 13 amino acids. The CDR3 region has the DNA TGTGCCAGCACGGGGTCAACTAATGAAAAACTGTTTTTT. Its translation: CASTGSTNEKLFF.

The chain links TRBV24-1 to TRBJ2-2, with TRBD2 matching 8 bases. This CDR3 is 16 amino acids long. V lost 5 bases, J lost 0 bases, and 4 bases stayed unmatched. Germline values: CDR1 KGHDR, CDR2 SFDVKD. Here the CDR3 reads CATSVSGGSNTGELFF. CDR3 coding DNA: TGTGCCACCAGTGTGAGCGGGGGCTCGAACACCGGGGAGCTGTTTTTT.

This clonotype was recorded a few times. Given a much more abundant clone one base away, this may be a read error. Likely a read error: the CDR3 ends without its conserved phenylalanine or tryptophan. The chain carries TRBV11-2 and TRBJ1-6, with a possible D match to TRBD1 (6 bases). The germline CDR1 and CDR2 sequences are SGHAT and FQNNGV. V gave up 8 bases and J gave up 14 bases, with 19 bases separating them. The CDR3 covers 13 residues. CDR3 sequence reads: CASGSRDNLSLHL. In nucleotides, the CDR3 is TGTGCCAGCGGTAGTCGGGACAACCTGTCCCTCCACCTT.

In its sample, this clonotype was seen a few times. V and J are TRBV7-6 and TRBJ1-4; D perhaps matches TRBD1 (5 bases). Trimming removed 5 bases at V and 8 bases at J, with 18 bases between. This CDR3 is 15 amino acids long. Germline V lookup: CDR1 SGHVS, CDR2 FNYEAQ. CDR3 nucleotide sequence: TGTGCCAGCAGCCTGACCGGGACGGAGGGGGAAAAACTGTTTTTT. Its protein product is CASSLTGTEGEKLFF.

On this clonotype itself: This may be a read error: a much more frequent sequence differs by one nucleotide. The conserved phenylalanine or tryptophan is not found at the CDR3 terminus, so this likely reflects a read error. The rearrangement joins TRBV7-9 to TRBJ1-1; D is perhaps TRBD1 (6 bases). This CDR3 has 13 amino acids. The V gene's germline CDR1 is SEHNR and CDR2 FQNEAQ (reference sequence). Trimming stripped 5 bases from V and 3 bases from J, with 10 bases between. CDR3 in amino acids: CASSVGGDTEAFL. CDR3 DNA sequence: TGTGCCAGCAGCGTAGGGGGAGACACTGAAGCTTTCCTT.

This clonotype was counted between two and nine times. This rearrangement joins TRBV7-8 to TRBJ2-2; D remains ambiguous. The CDR3 spans 13 residues. CDR1 and CDR2 from the germline V gene are SGHVS and FQNEAQ. Trimming cost V 5 bases and J 4 bases, with 8 bases left between them. CDR3 sequence (DNA): TGTGCCAGCAGCGCCCTTCCCACCGGGGAGCTGTTTTTT. It specifies CASSALPTGELFF.

This clonotype has ten or more counts. V gene TRBV3-1 combines with J gene TRBJ1-6; D remains unclear. The CDR3 sequence is 14 residues long. Germline CDR1 is LGHDT and CDR2 is YNNKEL (reference sequence). V was shortened by 3 bases and J by 7 bases, with 10 bases between the two germline ends. The CDR3 spells CASSHDHLNSPLHF. The CDR3 region has the DNA TGTGCCAGCAGCCACGATCACCTCAATTCACCCCTCCACTTT.

This clonotype was counted between two and nine times. This sequence joins TRBV19 and TRBJ1-2; no definite D call. The V end was cut by 3 bases, the J end by 2 bases, with 10 bases between. Looked up from germline, CDR1 is LNHDA and CDR2 is SQIVND (reference sequence). CDR3 length: 14 residues. CDR3 sequence reads: CASSMGNINYGYTF. The CDR3 DNA is TGTGCCAGTAGTATGGGGAACATAAACTATGGCTACACCTTC.

The rearrangement links TRBV7-3 to TRBJ1-5; TRBD1 matches 7 bases. The CDR3 extends over 16 amino acids. Trimming cost V 2 bases and J 7 bases; bases outside gene matches: 11. Germline lookup yields CDR1 SGHTA and CDR2 FQGTGA. The CDR3 loop is CASSLSATGFRQPQHF. The CDR3 nucleotides are TGTGCCAGCAGCTTATCGGCGACAGGGTTCAGGCAGCCCCAGCATTTT.

The chain joins TRBV10-2 to TRBJ2-5; D unclear. The CDR3 extends over 13 amino acids. Deletions cut 6 bases from V and 5 bases from J, with 13 bases between. Per the germline V gene, CDR1 is WSHSY and CDR2 is SAAADI. The CDR3 region is CASRDRLGETQYF. In DNA form, the CDR3 reads TGCGCCAGCAGGGACCGCCTCGGGGAGACCCAGTACTTC.

This clonotype was counted ten times or more. The J gene is TRBJ2-3, the V gene TRBV19, with TRBD1 matching over 7 bases. Germline V gene lookup returns CDR1 LNHDA and CDR2 SQIVND (reference sequence). This CDR3 is 16 amino acids long. V gave up 6 bases and J gave up 0 bases; unmatched junction bases: 9. CDR3 sequence (DNA): TGTGCCAGTAGCCGCCAAGAGGGGGCTAGCACAGATACGCAGTATTTT. Protein product: CASSRQEGASTDTQYF.

V usage is TRBV19 and J usage is TRBJ1-1; weak D call: TRBD1 (5 bases). CDR3 length: 12 residues. Germline V gene sequence: CDR1 LNHDA, CDR2 SQIVND (reference sequence). The ends were cut back, 5 bases at V and 4 bases at J, with 8 bases in the middle. The CDR3 spells CASSGGATEAFF. CDR3 DNA sequence: TGTGCCAGTAGTGGAGGGGCCACTGAAGCTTTCTTT.